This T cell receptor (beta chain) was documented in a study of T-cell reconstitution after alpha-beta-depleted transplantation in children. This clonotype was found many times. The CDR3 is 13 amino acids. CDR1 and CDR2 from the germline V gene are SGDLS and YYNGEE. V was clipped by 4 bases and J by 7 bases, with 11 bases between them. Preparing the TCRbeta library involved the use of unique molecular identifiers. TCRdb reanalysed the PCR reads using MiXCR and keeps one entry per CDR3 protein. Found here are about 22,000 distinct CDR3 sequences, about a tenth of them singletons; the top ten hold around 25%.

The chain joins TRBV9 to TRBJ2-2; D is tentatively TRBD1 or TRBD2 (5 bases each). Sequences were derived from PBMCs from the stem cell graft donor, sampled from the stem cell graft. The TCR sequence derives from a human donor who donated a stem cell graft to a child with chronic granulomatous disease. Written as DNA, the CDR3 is TGTGCCAGCAGCTCAGGGACGGTCGGGGAGCTGTTTTTT. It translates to CASSSGTVGELFF. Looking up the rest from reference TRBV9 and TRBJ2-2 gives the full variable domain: DSGVTQTPKHLITATGQRVTLRCSPRSGDLSVYWYQQSLDQGLQFLIQYYNGEERAKGNILERFSAQQFPDLHSELNLSSLELGDSALYFCASSSGTVGELFFGEGSRLTVL.